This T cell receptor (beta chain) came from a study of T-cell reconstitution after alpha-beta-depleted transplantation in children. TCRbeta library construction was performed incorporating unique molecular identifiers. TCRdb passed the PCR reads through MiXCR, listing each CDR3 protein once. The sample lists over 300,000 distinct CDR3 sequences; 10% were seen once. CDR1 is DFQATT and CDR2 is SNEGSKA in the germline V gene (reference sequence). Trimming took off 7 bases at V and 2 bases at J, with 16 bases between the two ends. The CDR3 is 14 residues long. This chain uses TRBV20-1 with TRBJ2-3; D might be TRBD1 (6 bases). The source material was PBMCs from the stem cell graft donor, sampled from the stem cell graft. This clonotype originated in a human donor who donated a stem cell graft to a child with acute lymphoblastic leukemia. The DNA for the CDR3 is TGCAGTGGTACAGGGATAGGGGTCACAGATACGCAGTATTTT. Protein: CSGTGIGVTDTQYF.